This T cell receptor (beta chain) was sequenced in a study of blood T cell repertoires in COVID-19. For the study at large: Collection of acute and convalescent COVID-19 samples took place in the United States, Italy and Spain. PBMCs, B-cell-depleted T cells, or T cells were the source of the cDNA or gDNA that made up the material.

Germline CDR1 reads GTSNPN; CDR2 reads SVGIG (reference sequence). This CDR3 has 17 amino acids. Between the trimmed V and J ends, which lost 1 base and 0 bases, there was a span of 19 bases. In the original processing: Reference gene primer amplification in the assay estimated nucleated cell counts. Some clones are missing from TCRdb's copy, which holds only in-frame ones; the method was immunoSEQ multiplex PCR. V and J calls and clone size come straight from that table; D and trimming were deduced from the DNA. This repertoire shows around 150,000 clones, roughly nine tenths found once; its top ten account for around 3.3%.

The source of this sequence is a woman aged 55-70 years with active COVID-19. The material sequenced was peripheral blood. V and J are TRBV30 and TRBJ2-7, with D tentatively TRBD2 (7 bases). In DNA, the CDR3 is TGTGCCTGGAGTGCCCTATCAGGGAGGGGGACCTCCTACGAGCAGTACTTC. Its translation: CAWSALSGRGTSYEQYF.